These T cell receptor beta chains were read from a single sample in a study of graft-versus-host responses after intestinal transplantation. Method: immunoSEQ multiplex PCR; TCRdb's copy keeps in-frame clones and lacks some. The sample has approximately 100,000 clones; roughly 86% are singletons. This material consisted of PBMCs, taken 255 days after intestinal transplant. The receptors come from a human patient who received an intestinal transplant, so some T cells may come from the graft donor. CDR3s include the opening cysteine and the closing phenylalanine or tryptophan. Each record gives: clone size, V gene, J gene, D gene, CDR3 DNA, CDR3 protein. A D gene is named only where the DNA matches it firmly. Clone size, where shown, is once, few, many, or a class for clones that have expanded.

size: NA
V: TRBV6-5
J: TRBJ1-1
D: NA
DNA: TGTGCCAGCAGTTACTCCGCCTGGGCGGTAGAAGCTTTCTTT
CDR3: CASSYSAWAVEAFF

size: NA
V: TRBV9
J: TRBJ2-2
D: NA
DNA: TGTGCCAGCAGCGTAGTGCGTAGTTCCGGGGAGCTGTTTTTT
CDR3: CASSVVRSSGELFF

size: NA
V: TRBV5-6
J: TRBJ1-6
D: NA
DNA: TGTGCCAGCAGCTTCAGGGTAACAGGGTTTAATTCACCCCTCCACTTT
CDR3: CASSFRVTGFNSPLHF

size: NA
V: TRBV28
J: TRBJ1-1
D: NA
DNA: TGTGCCAGCAGCCCCCCGGGGGACGGGACTGAAGCTTTCTTT
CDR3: CASSPPGDGTEAFF

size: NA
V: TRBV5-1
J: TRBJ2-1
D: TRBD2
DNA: TGCGCCAGCAGCACGGGACTAGCGGGTTACAATGAGCAGTTCTTC
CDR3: CASSTGLAGYNEQFF

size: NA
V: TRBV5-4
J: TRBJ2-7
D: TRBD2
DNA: TGTGCCAGCAGCTTGGGACTAGCGGGGGAGACCTCCTACGAGCAGTACTTC
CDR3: CASSLGLAGETSYEQYF

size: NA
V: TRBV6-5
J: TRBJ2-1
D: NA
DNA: TGTGCCAGCAGTTCCCCTAACAGCTACAATGAGCAGTTCTTC
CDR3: CASSSPNSYNEQFF

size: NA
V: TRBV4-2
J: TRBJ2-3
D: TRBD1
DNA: TGTGCCAGCAGCCAAGGGACAGGGATAGCAGATACGCAGTATTTT
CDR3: CASSQGTGIADTQYF

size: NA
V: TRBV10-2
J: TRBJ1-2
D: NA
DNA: TGCGCCAGCACGGACCCCTCCAGGGCCTATGGCTACACCTTC
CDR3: CASTDPSRAYGYTF

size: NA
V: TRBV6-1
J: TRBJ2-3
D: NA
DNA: TGTGCCAGCAGTGAAGCGCAGGGACAAAGCACAGATACGCAGTATTTT
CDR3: CASSEAQGQSTDTQYF

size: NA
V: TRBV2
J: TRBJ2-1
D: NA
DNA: TGTGCCAGCCGCGGGCCGAGCTCCTACAATGAGCAGTTCTTC
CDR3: CASRGPSSYNEQFF

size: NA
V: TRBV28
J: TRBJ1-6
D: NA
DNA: TGTGCCAGCAGTTTAGGGGGGCGAATCCTCCACTTT
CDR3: CASSLGGRILHF

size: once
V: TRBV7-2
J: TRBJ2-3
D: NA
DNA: TGTGCCAGCAGCTTAGGGGACCTAGGGGGATTGACGCAGTATTTT
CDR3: CASSLGDLGGLTQYF

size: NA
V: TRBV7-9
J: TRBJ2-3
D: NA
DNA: TGTGCCAGCAGCTTAGTCAGCACAGATACGCAGTATTTT
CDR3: CASSLVSTDTQYF

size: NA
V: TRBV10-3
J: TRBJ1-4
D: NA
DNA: TGTGCCATCAGTGAGTCGACGACCCAGGGTAGCGGAAAACTGTTTTTT
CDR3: CAISESTTQGSGKLFF

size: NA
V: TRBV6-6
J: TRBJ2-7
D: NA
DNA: TGTGCCAGCAGTTACGGAGCGGCTAGCTCCTACGAGCAGTACTTC
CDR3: CASSYGAASSYEQYF

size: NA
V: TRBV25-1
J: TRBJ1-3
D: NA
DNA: TGTGCCAGCAGTCCGCCCCGTGGACGGGACTCTGGAAACACCATATATTTT
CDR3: CASSPPRGRDSGNTIYF

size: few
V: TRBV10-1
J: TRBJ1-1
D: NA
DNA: TGCGCCAGCAGTGAGGCCAGGAACACTGAAGCTTTCTTT
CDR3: CASSEARNTEAFF

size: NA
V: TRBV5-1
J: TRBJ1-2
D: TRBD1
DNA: TGCGCCAGCAGTGAGAGACAGGGTCCTAACTATGGCTACACCTTC
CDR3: CASSERQGPNYGYTF

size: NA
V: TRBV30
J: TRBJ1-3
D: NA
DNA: TGTGCCTGGAGTAGGACAGTCGAAATCTCTGGAAACACCATATATTTT
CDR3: CAWSRTVEISGNTIYF

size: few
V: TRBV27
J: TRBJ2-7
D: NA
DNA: TGTGCCAGCAGTTTATCGACGGCCTACGAGCAGTACTTC
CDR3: CASSLSTAYEQYF

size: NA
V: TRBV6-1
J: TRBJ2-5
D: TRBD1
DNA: TGTGCCAGCAGTCAAGGGACAGGGGGGCTTCAAGAGACCCAGTACTTC
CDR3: CASSQGTGGLQETQYF

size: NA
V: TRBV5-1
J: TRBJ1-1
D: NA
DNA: TGCGCCAGCAGCTCTGCCGGGGCCACCAACACTGAAGCTTTCTTT
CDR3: CASSSAGATNTEAFF

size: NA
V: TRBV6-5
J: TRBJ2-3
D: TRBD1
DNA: TGTGCCAGCAGCCGGGACAGGGAACGGGATACGCAGTATTTT
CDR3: CASSRDRERDTQYF

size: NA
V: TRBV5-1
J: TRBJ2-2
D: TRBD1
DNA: TGCGCCAGCAGCTTGGGGACAGGGGGCCACACCGGGGAGCTGTTTTTT
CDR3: CASSLGTGGHTGELFF

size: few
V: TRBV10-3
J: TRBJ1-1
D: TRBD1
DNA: TGTGCCATCAGTGAGACAGGGGGCACTGAAGCTTTCTTT
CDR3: CAISETGGTEAFF

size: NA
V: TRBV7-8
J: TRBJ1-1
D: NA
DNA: TGTGCCAGCAGCTCCTTCAGGGGCCCTGAAGCTTTCTTT
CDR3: CASSSFRGPEAFF